The 12 T cell receptor beta chains listed next were all sequenced from one sample in a study of blood T cells in healthy people across ages. PCR was performed a second time for roughly 7 to 11 cycles using a sample-barcoded 5' primer and a J-beta primer mix. TCRdb reprocessed the 5' RACE reads via MiXCR and lists one record per CDR3 protein. The sample yields 650,000 to 700,000 distinct CDR3 sequences, approximately 52% seen once. Source material: blood. The receptors stem from a woman at least 80 years old in good health.

This clonotype was recorded many times. CDR3 loop: CAISEQVYGYTF. For the CDR3, the DNA is TGTGCCATCAGTGAACAGGTCTATGGCTACACCTTC. The chain uses TRBV10-3 and TRBJ1-2; possible D gene TRBD1, 5 bases. The CDR3 is 12 residues long. Germline V CDR1 and CDR2: ENHRY, SYGVKD. V lost 3 bases to trimming and J lost 4 bases, with 6 bases between them.

Points on this clonotype: The junction shows a germline mismatch at one end, possibly a read error. The CDR3 coding sequence is TGTACCATCAGTGAGTCGAGTGGTTTGGCTCGCGAGCAGTACTTC. Encoded protein: CTISESSGLAREQYF. The V call is TRBV10-3, the J call TRBJ2-7; D uncertain. Germline V lookup: CDR1 ENHRY, CDR2 SYGVKD. This CDR3 is 15 amino acids long.

This chain connects TRBV12-3 or TRBV12-4 to TRBJ2-5; possible D gene TRBD1, 5 bases. Trimming removed 3 bases at V and 5 bases at J, with 13 bases between. This CDR3 region has 14 residues. The CDR3 bases are TGTGCCAGCAGTTTTCTCGGTGCAGGGGAGACCCAGTACTTC. This translates into CASSFLGAGETQYF.

This clonotype was counted many times. The rearrangement links TRBV24-1 to TRBJ2-2; 9 bases fit TRBD2. CDR1 KGHDR and CDR2 SFDVKD come from the germline V gene. The CDR3 is 16 residues long. V dropped 3 bases and J dropped 1; count of bases not matched to a gene: 2. In nucleotides, the CDR3 is TGTGCCACCAGTGATCCGACTAGCGGGAACACCGGGGAGCTGTTTTTT. Residues: CATSDPTSGNTGELFF.

This clonotype was seen a handful of times. The chain links TRBV12-3 or TRBV12-4 to TRBJ2-2, with 8 bases lining up with TRBD2. The V gene end was trimmed by 6 bases and the J gene end by 6 bases; junction bases not matched to a gene: 9. The CDR3 is 15 amino acids. CDR3 DNA: TGTGCCAGCAGCCCCAGCGGGAGATACGCCGGGGAGCTGTTTTTT. This sequence encodes CASSPSGRYAGELFF.

V gene TRBV20-1 combines with J gene TRBJ2-1, with TRBD2 matching over 10 bases. Germline CDR1 DFQATT, CDR2 SNEGSKA (reference sequence). CDR3 length equals 14 residues. The junction had 8 bases not matched to a gene; V was cut back by 6 bases and J by 6 bases. For the CDR3, the DNA is TGCAGTGCGATCGGGACTAGCGAGCTCAATGAGCAGTTCTTC. Translation: CSAIGTSELNEQFF.

This clonotype was seen ten or more times. The J gene is TRBJ2-7, the V gene TRBV29-1, with 7 bases fitting TRBD1. The V gene's germline CDR1 is SQVTM and CDR2 ANQGSEA. V was pared by 4 bases and J by 3 bases, with 6 bases of the junction left unmatched. The CDR3 spans 13 residues. CDR3 in amino acids: CSVGQGLDYEQYF. DNA for the CDR3: TGCAGCGTTGGACAGGGTCTTGACTACGAGCAGTACTTC.

This clonotype came up many times. The V gene is TRBV29-1, the J gene TRBJ2-1, with 14 bases matching TRBD2. Germline lookup yields CDR1 SQVTM and CDR2 ANQGSEA. The CDR3 spans 14 residues. V trimming: 7 bases; J trimming: 6 bases; junction bases outside the gene matches: 5. The CDR3 spells CSAGLAGGGNEQFF. CDR3 coding DNA: TGCAGCGCTGGACTAGCGGGAGGAGGCAATGAGCAGTTCTTC.

The table lists this clonotype with a few counts. The rearrangement links TRBV6-5 to TRBJ1-6; possible D gene TRBD1, 6 bases. CDR1 is MNHEY, CDR2 SVGAGI, per germline. The CDR3 has 14 amino acids. Trimming removed 2 bases from V and 10 bases from J, with 12 bases in between. The CDR3 here is CASSYGQSGSPLHF. CDR3 nucleotides: TGTGCCAGCAGTTACGGACAGTCCGGATCACCCCTCCACTTT.

Ten or more counts support this clonotype. This CDR3 is CSATENYGYTF. Here the CDR3 DNA reads TGCAGTGCTACAGAGAACTATGGCTACACCTTC. The rearrangement links TRBV20-1 to TRBJ1-2; no reliable D call. The germline gives CDR1 DFQATT, CDR2 SNEGSKA (reference sequence). The CDR3 is 11 residues long. V shed 4 bases and J shed 2 bases, with 5 bases lying between them.

This chain joins TRBV15 and TRBJ1-2, with a possible D match to TRBD1 (5 bases). Trimming left V 1 base short and J 4 bases short, with 10 bases between. This CDR3 contains 14 residues. CDR1 LNHNV and CDR2 YYDKDF come from the germline V gene (reference sequence). CDR3 nucleotide sequence: TGTGCCACCAGCAGAGGGACCGACAGCTATGGCTACACCTTC. This encodes CATSRGTDSYGYTF.

The chain is built from TRBV15 and TRBJ2-5; TRBD1 might be the D (5 bases). The V gene lost 0 bases and the J gene lost 4 bases, with 15 bases spanning the gap. CDR1 and CDR2 from the germline V gene are LNHNV and YYDKDF (reference sequence). This CDR3 region has 16 residues. The chain's CDR3 is CATSRDLAGIGETQYF. Written as DNA, the CDR3 is TGTGCCACCAGCAGAGATCTGGCAGGGATCGGAGAGACCCAGTACTTC.